This T cell receptor (beta chain) was captured by sequencing in a study of response to subunit inactivated influenza vaccine. MiXCR, applied by TCRdb to the RT-PCR reads, yields one record per CDR3 protein. The sample holds roughly 570,000 distinct CDR3 sequences; 13% to 15% are singletons and the top ten take more than 9.5%. Study-level points and caveats: Authors suggested that a seasonal influenza vaccination recruits few new T cells each time.

Concerning this clonotype itself: The antigen is not known.

The source is a man aged 45-65 years who received an inactivated influenza vaccine. This specimen consisted of PBMCs from blood, obtained 11 to 12 days after vaccination.

CDR3 sequence: CASQALAGLSGANVLTF. In DNA form, the CDR3 reads TGTGCCAGCCAAGCCCTAGCGGGTCTCTCTGGGGCCAACGTCCTGACTTTC. The genes are TRBV6-1 and TRBJ2-6, with TRBD2 matching 8 bases. The CDR3 spans 17 residues. V was pared by 8 bases and J by 0 bases, with 9 bases of the junction left unmatched. Per the germline V gene, CDR1 is MNHNS and CDR2 is SASEGT.